The clone carrying this T cell receptor beta chain has only a few counts. Its target is unknown. The CDR3 has 12 amino acids. The V gene's germline CDR1 is LGHDT and CDR2 YNNKEL (reference sequence). The V and J ends lost 6 bases and 5 bases respectively, with 9 bases between them. TCRdb analysed the 5' RACE reads with MiXCR anew, one entry per CDR3 protein. The data show around 300,000 distinct CDR3 sequences, roughly 13% seen once. The entry originates in a study of T-cell memory formation after mild COVID-19. Notes on the study in general: Pre-infection memory held some responding clones, suggesting pre-existing cross-reactive T cells responded.

What was sequenced was PBMCs or a T cell subset sorted from them (not recorded which). This TCR was recovered from a man between 18 and 35 years old who had mild COVID-19 (a few samples of this study predate the infection). Cell type and time point are not known. The chain combines TRBV3-1 with TRBJ2-3; D call uncertain. Here the CDR3 reads CASRAPGDTQYF. The CDR3 bases are TGTGCCAGCAGAGCCCCCGGAGATACGCAGTATTTT.